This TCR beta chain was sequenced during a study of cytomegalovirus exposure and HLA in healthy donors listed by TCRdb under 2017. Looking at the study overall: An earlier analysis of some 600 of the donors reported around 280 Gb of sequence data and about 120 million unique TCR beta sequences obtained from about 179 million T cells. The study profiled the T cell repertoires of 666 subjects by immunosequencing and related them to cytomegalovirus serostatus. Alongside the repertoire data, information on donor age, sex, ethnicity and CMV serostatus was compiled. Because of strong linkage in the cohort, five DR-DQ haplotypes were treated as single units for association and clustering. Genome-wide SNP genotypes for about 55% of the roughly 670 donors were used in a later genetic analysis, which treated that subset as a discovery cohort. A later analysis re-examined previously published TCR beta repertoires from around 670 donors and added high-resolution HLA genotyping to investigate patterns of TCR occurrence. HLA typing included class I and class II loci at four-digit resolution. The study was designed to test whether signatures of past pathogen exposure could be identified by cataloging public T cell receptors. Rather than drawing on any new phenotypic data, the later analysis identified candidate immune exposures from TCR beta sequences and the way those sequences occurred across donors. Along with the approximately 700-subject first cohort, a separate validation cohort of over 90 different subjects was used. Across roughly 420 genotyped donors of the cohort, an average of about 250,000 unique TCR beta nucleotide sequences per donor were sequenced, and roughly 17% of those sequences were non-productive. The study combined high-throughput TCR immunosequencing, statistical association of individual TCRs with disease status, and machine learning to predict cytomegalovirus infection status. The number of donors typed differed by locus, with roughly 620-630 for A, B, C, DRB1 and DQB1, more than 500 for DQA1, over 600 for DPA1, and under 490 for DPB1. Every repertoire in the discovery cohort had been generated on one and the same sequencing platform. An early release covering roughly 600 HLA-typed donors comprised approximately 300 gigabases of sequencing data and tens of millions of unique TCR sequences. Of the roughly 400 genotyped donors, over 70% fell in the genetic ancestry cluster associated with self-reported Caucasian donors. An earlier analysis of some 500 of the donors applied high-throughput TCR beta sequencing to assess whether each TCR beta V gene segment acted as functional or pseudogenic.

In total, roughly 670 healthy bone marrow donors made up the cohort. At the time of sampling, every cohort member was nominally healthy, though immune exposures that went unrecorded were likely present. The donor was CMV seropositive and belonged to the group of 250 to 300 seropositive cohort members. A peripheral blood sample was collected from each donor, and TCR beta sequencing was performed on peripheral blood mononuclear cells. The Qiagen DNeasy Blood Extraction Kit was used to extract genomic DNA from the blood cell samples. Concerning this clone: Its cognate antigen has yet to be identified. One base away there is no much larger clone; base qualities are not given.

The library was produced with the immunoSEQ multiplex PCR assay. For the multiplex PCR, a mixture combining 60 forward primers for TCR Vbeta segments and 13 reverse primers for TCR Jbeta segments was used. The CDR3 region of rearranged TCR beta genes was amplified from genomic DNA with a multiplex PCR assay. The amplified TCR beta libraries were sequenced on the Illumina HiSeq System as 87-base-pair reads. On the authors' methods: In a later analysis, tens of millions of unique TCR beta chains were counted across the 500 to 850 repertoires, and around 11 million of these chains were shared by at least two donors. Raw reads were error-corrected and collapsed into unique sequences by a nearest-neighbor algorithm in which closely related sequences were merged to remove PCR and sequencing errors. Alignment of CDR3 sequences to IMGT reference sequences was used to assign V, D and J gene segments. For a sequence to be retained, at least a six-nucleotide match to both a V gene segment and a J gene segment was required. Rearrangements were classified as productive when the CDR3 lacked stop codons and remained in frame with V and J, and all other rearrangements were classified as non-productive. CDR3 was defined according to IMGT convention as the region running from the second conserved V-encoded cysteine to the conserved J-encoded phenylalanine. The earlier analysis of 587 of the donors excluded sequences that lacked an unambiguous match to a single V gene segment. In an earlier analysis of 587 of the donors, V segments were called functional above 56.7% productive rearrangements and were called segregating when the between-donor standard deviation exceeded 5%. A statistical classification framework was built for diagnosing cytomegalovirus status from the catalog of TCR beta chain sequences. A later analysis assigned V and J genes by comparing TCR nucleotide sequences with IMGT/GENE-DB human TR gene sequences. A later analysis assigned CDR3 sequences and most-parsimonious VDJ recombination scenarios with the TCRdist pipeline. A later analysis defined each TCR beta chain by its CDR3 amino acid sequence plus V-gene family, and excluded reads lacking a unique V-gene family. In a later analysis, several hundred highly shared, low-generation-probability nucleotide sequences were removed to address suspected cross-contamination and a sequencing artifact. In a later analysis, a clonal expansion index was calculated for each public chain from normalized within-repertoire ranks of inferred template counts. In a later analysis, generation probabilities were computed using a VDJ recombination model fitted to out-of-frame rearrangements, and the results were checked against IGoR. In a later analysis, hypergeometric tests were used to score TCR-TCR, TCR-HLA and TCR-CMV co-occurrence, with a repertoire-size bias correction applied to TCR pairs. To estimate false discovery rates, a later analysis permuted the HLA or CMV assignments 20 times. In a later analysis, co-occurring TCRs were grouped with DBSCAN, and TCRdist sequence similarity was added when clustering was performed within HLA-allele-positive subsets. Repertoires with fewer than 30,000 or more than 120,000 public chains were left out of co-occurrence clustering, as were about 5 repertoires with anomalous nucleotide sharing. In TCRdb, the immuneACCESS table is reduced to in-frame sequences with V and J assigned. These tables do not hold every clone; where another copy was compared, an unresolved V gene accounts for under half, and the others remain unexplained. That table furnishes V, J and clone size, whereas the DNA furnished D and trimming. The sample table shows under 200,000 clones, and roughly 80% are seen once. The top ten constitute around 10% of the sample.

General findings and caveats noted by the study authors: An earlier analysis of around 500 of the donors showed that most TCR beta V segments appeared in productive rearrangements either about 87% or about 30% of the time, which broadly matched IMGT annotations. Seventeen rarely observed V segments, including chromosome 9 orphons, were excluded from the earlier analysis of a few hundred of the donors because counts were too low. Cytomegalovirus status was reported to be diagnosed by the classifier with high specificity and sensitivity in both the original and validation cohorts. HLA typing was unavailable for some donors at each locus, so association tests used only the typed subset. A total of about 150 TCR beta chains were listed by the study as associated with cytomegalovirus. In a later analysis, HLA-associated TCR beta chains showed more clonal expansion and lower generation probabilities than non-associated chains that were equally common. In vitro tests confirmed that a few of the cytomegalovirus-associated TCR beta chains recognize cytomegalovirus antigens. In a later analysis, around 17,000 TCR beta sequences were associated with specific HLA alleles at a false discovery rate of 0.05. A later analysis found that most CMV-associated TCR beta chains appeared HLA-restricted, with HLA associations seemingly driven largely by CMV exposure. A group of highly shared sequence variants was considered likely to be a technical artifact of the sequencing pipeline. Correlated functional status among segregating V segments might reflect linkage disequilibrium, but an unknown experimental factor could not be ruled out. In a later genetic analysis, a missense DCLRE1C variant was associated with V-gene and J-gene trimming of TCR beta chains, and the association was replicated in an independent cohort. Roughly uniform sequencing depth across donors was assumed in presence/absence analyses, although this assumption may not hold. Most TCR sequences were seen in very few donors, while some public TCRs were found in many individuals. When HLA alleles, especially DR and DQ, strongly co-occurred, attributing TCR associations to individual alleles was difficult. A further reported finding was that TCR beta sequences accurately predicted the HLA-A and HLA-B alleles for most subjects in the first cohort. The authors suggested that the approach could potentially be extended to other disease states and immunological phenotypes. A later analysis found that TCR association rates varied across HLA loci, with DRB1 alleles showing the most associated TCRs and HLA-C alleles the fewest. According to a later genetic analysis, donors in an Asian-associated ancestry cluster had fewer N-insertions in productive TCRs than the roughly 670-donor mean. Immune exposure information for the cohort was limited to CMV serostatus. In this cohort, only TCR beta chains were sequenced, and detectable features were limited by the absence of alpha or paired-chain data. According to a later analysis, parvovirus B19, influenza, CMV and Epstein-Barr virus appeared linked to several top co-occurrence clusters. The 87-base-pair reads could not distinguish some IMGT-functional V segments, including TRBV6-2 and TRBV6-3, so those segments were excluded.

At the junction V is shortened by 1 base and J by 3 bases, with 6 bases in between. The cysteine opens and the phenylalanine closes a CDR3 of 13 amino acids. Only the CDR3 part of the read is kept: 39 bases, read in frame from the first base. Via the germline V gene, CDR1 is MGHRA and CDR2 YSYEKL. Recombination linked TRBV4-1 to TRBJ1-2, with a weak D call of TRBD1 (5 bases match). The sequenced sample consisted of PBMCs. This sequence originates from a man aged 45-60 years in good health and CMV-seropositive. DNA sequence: TGCGCCAGCAGCCAAGGGGGCGACTATGGCTACACCTTC. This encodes CASSQGGDYGYTF.